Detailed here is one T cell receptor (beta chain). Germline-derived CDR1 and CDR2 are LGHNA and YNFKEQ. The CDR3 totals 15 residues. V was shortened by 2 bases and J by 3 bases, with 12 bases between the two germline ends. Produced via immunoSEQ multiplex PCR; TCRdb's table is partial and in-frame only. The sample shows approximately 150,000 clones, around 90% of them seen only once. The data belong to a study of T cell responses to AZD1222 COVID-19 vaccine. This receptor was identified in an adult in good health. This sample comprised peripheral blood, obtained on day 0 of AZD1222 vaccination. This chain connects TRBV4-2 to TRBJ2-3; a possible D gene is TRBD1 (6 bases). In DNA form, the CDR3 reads TGTGCCAGCAGCCAAACAGGGTCAGATACAGATACGCAGTATTTT. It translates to CASSQTGSDTDTQYF.